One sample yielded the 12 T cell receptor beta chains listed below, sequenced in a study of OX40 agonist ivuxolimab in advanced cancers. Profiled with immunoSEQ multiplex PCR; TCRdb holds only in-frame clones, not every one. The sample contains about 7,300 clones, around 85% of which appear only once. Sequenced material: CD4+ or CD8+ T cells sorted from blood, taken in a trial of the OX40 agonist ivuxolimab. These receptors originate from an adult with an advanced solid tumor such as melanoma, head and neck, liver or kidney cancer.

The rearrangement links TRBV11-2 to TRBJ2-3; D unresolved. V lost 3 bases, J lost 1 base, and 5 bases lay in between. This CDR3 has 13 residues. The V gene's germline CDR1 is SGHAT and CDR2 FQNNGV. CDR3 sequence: CASSLWGTDTQYF. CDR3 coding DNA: TGTGCCAGCAGCTTGTGGGGCACAGATACGCAGTATTTT. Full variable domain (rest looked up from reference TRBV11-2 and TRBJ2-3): EAGVAQSPRYKIIEKRQSVAFWCNPISGHATLYWYQQILGQGPKLLIQFQNNGVVDDSQLPKDRFSAERLKGVDSTLKIQPAKLEDSAVYLCASSLWGTDTQYFGPGTRLTVL.

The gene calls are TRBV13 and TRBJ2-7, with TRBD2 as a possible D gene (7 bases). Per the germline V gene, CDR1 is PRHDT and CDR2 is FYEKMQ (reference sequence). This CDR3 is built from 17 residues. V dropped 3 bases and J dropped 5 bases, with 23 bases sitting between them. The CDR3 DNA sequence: TGTGCCAGCAGCTTTGGGACACGGGGGGTAGTCGAGCACGAGCAGTACTTC. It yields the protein CASSFGTRGVVEHEQYF.

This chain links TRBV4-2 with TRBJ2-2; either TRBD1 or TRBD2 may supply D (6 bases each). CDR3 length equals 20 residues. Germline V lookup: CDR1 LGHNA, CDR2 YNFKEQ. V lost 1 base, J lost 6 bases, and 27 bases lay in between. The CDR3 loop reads CASSQAGEVSLVGYAGELFF. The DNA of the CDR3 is TGTGCCAGCAGCCAAGCAGGGGAGGTGTCGTTAGTGGGATACGCCGGGGAGCTGTTTTTT.

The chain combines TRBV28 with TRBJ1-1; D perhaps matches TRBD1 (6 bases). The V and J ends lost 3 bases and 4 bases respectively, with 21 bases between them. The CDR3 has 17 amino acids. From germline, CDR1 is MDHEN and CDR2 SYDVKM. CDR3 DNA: TGTGCCAGCAGTTTTTTTAGAGGGGTGCGGGGGCGCACTGAAGCTTTCTTT. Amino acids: CASSFFRGVRGRTEAFF.

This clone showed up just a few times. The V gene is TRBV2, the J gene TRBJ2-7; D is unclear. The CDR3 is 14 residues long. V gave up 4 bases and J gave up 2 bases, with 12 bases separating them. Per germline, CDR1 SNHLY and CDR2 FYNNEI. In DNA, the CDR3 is TGTGCCAGCAGTGGCGGAGACGGCACCTACGAGCAGTACTTC. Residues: CASSGGDGTYEQYF. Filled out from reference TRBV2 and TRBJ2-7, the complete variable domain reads EPEVTQTPSHQVTQMGQEVILRCVPISNHLYFYWYRQILGQKVEFLVSFYNNEISEKSEIFDDQFSVERPDGSNFTLKIRSTKLEDSAMYFCASSGGDGTYEQYFGPGTRLTVT.

CDR3 in amino acids: CASNKGRKRSPGNQPQHF. CDR3 DNA sequence: TGTGCCAGCAACAAAGGACGAAAGCGAAGCCCGGGCAATCAGCCCCAGCATTTT. J is TRBJ1-5 and V is TRBV28; D gene uncertain. This CDR3 is 18 amino acids long. Per the germline V gene, CDR1 is MDHEN and CDR2 is SYDVKM. V gave up 7 bases and J gave up 2 bases, with 24 bases separating them.

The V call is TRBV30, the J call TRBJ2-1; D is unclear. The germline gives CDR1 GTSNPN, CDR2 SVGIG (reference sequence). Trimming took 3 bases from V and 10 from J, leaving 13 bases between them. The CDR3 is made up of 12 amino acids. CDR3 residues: CAWSPLTREQFF. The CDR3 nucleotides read TGTGCCTGGAGCCCACTGACCCGGGAGCAGTTCTTC.

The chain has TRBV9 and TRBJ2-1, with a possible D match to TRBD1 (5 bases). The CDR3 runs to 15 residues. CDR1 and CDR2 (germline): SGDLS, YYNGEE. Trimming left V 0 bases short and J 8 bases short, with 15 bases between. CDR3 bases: TGTGCCAGCAGCGTAGGGTCTCGGGCACAGGATGAGCAGTTCTTC. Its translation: CASSVGSRAQDEQFF. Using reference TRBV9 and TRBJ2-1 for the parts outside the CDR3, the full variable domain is DSGVTQTPKHLITATGQRVTLRCSPRSGDLSVYWYQQSLDQGLQFLIQYYNGEERAKGNILERFSAQQFPDLHSELNLSSLELGDSALYFCASSVGSRAQDEQFFGPGTRLTVL.

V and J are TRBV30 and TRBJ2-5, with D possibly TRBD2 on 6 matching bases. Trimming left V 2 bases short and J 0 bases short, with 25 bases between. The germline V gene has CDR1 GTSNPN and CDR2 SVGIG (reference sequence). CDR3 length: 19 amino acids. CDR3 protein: CAWSPTLRDCRINQETQYF. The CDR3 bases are TGTGCCTGGAGTCCAACCCTCCGGGACTGCAGAATAAACCAAGAGACCCAGTACTTC.

The CDR3 nucleotides read TGTGCCAGCAGCGTAGGGAGCGGGGGGGCCAGGGAGCAGTACTTC. Its protein is CASSVGSGGAREQYF. V is TRBV9 and J is TRBJ2-7; TRBD2 matches 10 bases. Germline loops: CDR1 SGDLS, CDR2 YYNGEE. The trim removed 0 bases at V and 7 bases at J, leaving 7 bases unmatched. This CDR3 contains 15 residues.

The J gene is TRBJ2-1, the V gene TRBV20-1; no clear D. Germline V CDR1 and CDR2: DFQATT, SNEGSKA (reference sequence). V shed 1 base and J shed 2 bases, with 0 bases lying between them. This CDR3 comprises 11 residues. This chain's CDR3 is CSARAYNEQFF. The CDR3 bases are TGCAGTGCTAGAGCCTACAATGAGCAGTTCTTC.

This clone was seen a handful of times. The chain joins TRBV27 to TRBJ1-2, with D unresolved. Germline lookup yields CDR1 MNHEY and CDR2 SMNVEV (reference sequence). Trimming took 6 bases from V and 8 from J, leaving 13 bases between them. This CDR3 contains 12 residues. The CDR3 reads CASRGGINGYTF. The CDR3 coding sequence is TGTGCCAGCAGGGGAGGAATTAACGGCTACACCTTC.